One sample yielded the 22 T cell receptor beta chains listed below, sequenced in a study of blood T cell repertoires in COVID-19. The repertoire was sequenced with immunoSEQ multiplex PCR; TCRdb's copy has only in-frame clones and lacks some. The sample lists hundreds of thousands of clones; around 90% were seen once. The sequenced material came from PBMCs or T cells enriched from blood (not recorded which). Receptors were obtained from a woman aged 40 to 55 who had recovered from COVID-19.

This chain joins TRBV27 and TRBJ2-7; D is perhaps TRBD2 (6 bases). V was trimmed by 1 base and J by 5 bases, leaving 12 bases between them. This CDR3 region has 14 residues. CDR1 is MNHEY, CDR2 SMNVEV, per germline (reference sequence). CDR3 region: CASSLYRRANEQYF. The CDR3 DNA reads as TGTGCCAGCAGTTTATACAGGAGGGCCAACGAGCAGTACTTC.

The chain has TRBV19 and TRBJ1-1, with 7 bases matching TRBD1. Germline V CDR1 and CDR2: LNHDA, SQIVND (reference sequence). The CDR3 runs 14 residues. The J segment lost 4 bases and the V segment lost 5 bases, leaving 7 bases of the junction unmatched. CDR3 sequence reads: CASSEQGLVTEAFF. As DNA, the CDR3 is TGTGCCAGTAGTGAACAGGGGTTGGTCACTGAAGCTTTCTTT.

This clone was seen only a few times. The genes are TRBV2 and TRBJ2-7, with D hard to call. Per germline, CDR1 SNHLY and CDR2 FYNNEI. The CDR3 runs 12 residues. V lost 3 bases and J lost 4, with 7 bases in between. This CDR3 reads CASSDVRYEQYF. The CDR3, as DNA: TGTGCCAGCAGTGACGTGAGGTACGAGCAGTACTTC. The full variable domain, its missing parts supplied by reference TRBV2 and TRBJ2-7, is EPEVTQTPSHQVTQMGQEVILRCVPISNHLYFYWYRQILGQKVEFLVSFYNNEISEKSEIFDDQFSVERPDGSNFTLKIRSTKLEDSAMYFCASSDVRYEQYFGPGTRLTVT.

V gene TRBV7-8 combines with J gene TRBJ2-5; D may be TRBD2 (6 bases). CDR3 length: 15 residues. Trimming cost V 5 bases and J 4 bases, with 17 bases left between them. Germline V CDR1 and CDR2: SGHVS, FQNEAQ. The CDR3 bases are TGTGCCAGCAGCCCCGATGTGGGTAGCGGAGAGACCCAGTACTTC. Amino acid sequence: CASSPDVGSGETQYF.

The chain has TRBV10-3 and TRBJ1-1; possible D gene TRBD1, 5 bases. This CDR3 region has 16 residues. The germline gives CDR1 ENHRY, CDR2 SYGVKD. Between the trimmed V and J ends, which lost 0 bases and 2 bases, there was a span of 13 bases. The CDR3 loop reads CAISESTQGSNTEAFF. CDR3 DNA sequence: TGTGCCATCAGTGAGTCGACTCAGGGAAGTAACACTGAAGCTTTCTTT.

CDR3 sequence: CASSSRWETQYF. In nucleotides, the CDR3 is TGTGCCAGCAGTTCTAGGTGGGAGACCCAGTACTTC. The chain uses TRBV12-3 or TRBV12-4 and TRBJ2-5; D is undetermined. CDR3 length equals 12 residues. The V gene lost 4 bases and the J gene lost 5 bases, with 8 bases spanning the gap.

The rearrangement links TRBV28 to TRBJ1-1; 7 bases align to TRBD1. Looked up from germline, CDR1 is MDHEN and CDR2 is SYDVKM. V was clipped by 8 bases and J by 2 bases; unmatched bases: 5. The CDR3 runs 13 residues. CDR3 loop: CASGGGANTEAFF. The CDR3 nucleotides are TGTGCCAGCGGAGGGGGCGCAAACACTGAAGCTTTCTTT.

The gene calls are TRBV5-1 and TRBJ2-3, with 12 nucleotides matching TRBD2. CDR3 length equals 17 residues. V dropped 0 bases and J dropped 1; count of bases not matched to a gene: 3. The germline V gene encodes CDR1 SGHRS and CDR2 YFSETQ. The CDR3 here is CASSLGLAGVGTDTQYF. The CDR3 region has the DNA TGCGCCAGCAGCTTGGGACTAGCGGGAGTAGGCACAGATACGCAGTATTTT. Full variable domain (missing parts from reference TRBV5-1 and TRBJ2-3): KAGVTQTPRYLIKTRGQQVTLSCSPISGHRSVSWYQQTPGQGLQFLFEYFSETQRNKGNFPGRFSGRQFSNSRSEMNVSTLELGDSALYLCASSLGLAGVGTDTQYFGPGTRLTVL.

The V and J genes are TRBV24-1 and TRBJ1-1; D uncertain. This CDR3 has 14 residues. Trimming removed 4 bases from V and 4 bases from J, with 12 bases in between. The germline V gene encodes CDR1 KGHDR and CDR2 SFDVKD. CDR3 bases: TGTGCCACCAGTGACCCCGCCAGAACCACTGAAGCTTTCTTT. This translates into CATSDPARTTEAFF.

The J gene is TRBJ2-2, the V gene TRBV11-2, with 11 bases identical to TRBD2. The germline gives CDR1 SGHAT, CDR2 FQNNGV. This CDR3 contains 15 residues. The V segment lost 4 bases and the J segment 5 bases; nucleotides outside the gene matches: 3. The CDR3 reads CASSSTSGGTGELFF. The CDR3 DNA reads as TGTGCCAGCAGCTCAACTAGCGGGGGAACCGGGGAGCTGTTTTTT.

V is TRBV6-5 and J is TRBJ1-2; D unclear. Germline-derived CDR1 and CDR2 are MNHEY and SVGAGI. The CDR3 is 16 residues long. V was shortened by 0 bases and J by 5 bases, with 16 bases between the two germline ends. The CDR3 DNA is TGTGCCAGCAGTTACTCGATTGGGCCAAGGTCTTATGGCTACACCTTC. Translated, it gives CASSYSIGPRSYGYTF.

The chain uses TRBV7-3 and TRBJ1-6, with D maybe TRBD1 (5 bases). This CDR3 spans 13 amino acids. Per germline, CDR1 SGHTA and CDR2 FQGTGA. Trimming took 6 bases from V and 7 from J, leaving 10 bases between them. The CDR3 DNA reads as TGTGCCAGCAGTCTCGGACAAAATTCACCCCTCCACTTT. This translates into CASSLGQNSPLHF.

This chain connects TRBV2 to TRBJ2-7, with 11 nucleotides matching TRBD2. Germline V gene data show CDR1 as SNHLY and CDR2 as FYNNEI. The CDR3 has 16 amino acids. With 6 bases clipped from V and 7 bases from J, the junction kept 14 bases outside the gene matches. The CDR3: CASRPVIAGGPGEQYF. DNA of the CDR3: TGTGCCAGCAGGCCTGTTATAGCGGGAGGGCCGGGGGAGCAGTACTTC.

This sequence joins TRBV11-3 and TRBJ2-1; TRBD2 aligns across 12 bases. Trimming cost V 5 bases and J 9 bases; bases outside gene matches: 8. Looked up from germline, CDR1 is SGHNT and CDR2 is YENEEA. The CDR3 covers 15 residues. The CDR3 DNA reads TGTGCCAGCAGCACCTCTAGCGGGAGGGTGGGTGAGCAGTTCTTC. Protein: CASSTSSGRVGEQFF.

CDR3 protein: CASSQSNYSISYEQYF. CDR3 nucleotides: TGCGCCAGCAGTCAATCGAATTACAGCATTTCCTACGAGCAGTACTTC. The genes are TRBV23-1 and TRBJ2-7; D remains ambiguous. TRBV23-1 carries the ORF label, with uncertain function. CDR3 length equals 16 residues. Trimming took 0 bases from V and 1 from J, leaving 13 bases between them.

Points on this clone: The same CDR3 also results from other DNA sequences found in this sample. The V and J genes are TRBV3-1 (or the pseudogene TRBV3-2) and TRBJ2-2, with D uncertain. V was clipped by 3 bases and J by 5 bases, with 7 bases between them. The CDR3 runs 13 residues. Per the germline V gene, CDR1 is LGHDT and CDR2 is YNNKEL (reference sequence). In DNA form, the CDR3 reads TGTGCCAGCAGCCAGCTAGGAACCGGGGAGCTGTTTTTT. Translation gives CASSQLGTGELFF.

This rearrangement joins TRBV7-8 to TRBJ1-5; no definite D call. The ends were cut back, 1 base at V and 4 bases at J, with 5 bases in the middle. CDR3 length: 13 amino acids. Germline values: CDR1 SGHVS, CDR2 FQNEAQ. CDR3: CASSLGQNQPQHF. DNA for the CDR3: TGTGCCAGCAGCTTAGGGCAGAATCAGCCCCAGCATTTT.

The chain has TRBV29-1 and TRBJ2-7, with 11 bases lining up with TRBD1. CDR3 length equals 15 residues. Trimming at V came to 3 bases and at J to 6 bases, leaving 10 bases not matched to a gene. CDR1 and CDR2 from the germline V gene are SQVTM and ANQGSEA. The CDR3 nucleotides are TGCAGCGTTGACGATGCGGACAGGGGGCAGGTCGAGCAGTACTTC. This gives the protein CSVDDADRGQVEQYF.

The chain's CDR3 is CASLAESNYGYTF. The CDR3 DNA is TGTGCCAGCCTAGCCGAATCAAACTATGGCTACACCTTC. The rearrangement uses TRBV18 and TRBJ1-2; D ambiguous. V was shortened by 8 bases and J by 2 bases, with 12 bases between the two germline ends. Germline-derived CDR1 and CDR2 are KGHSH and LQKENI. The CDR3 totals 13 residues.

The chain joins TRBV4-2 to TRBJ2-3, with 7 positions matching TRBD2. V lost 0 bases, J lost 0 bases, and 9 bases stayed unmatched. CDR3 length equals 18 residues. The germline V gene has CDR1 LGHNA and CDR2 YNFKEQ. The CDR3 DNA follows: TGTGCCAGCAGCCAAGACTCGGTCCTAGCGGATAGCACAGATACGCAGTATTTT. Encoded protein: CASSQDSVLADSTDTQYF.

V usage is TRBV3-1 (or the pseudogene TRBV3-2) and J usage is TRBJ2-1, with 12 bases identical to TRBD2. Germline assignment: CDR1 LGHDT and CDR2 YNNKEL (reference sequence). This CDR3 is built from 16 residues. The V segment lost 1 base and the J segment 7 bases; nucleotides outside the gene matches: 5. For the CDR3, the DNA is TGTGCCAGCAGCCAAGGGAGTGGACTAGCGGGAAATGAGCAGTTCTTC. Its translation is CASSQGSGLAGNEQFF.

The chain combines TRBV9 with TRBJ2-5; 7 bases map to TRBD2. Germline V gene lookup returns CDR1 SGDLS and CDR2 YYNGEE. The V and J ends lost 2 bases and 5 bases, in that order; junction bases with no gene match: 6. The CDR3 loop spans 14 amino acids. This CDR3 reads CASSVLAVGETQYF. The CDR3 bases are TGTGCCAGCAGCGTTCTAGCGGTTGGCGAGACCCAGTACTTC.